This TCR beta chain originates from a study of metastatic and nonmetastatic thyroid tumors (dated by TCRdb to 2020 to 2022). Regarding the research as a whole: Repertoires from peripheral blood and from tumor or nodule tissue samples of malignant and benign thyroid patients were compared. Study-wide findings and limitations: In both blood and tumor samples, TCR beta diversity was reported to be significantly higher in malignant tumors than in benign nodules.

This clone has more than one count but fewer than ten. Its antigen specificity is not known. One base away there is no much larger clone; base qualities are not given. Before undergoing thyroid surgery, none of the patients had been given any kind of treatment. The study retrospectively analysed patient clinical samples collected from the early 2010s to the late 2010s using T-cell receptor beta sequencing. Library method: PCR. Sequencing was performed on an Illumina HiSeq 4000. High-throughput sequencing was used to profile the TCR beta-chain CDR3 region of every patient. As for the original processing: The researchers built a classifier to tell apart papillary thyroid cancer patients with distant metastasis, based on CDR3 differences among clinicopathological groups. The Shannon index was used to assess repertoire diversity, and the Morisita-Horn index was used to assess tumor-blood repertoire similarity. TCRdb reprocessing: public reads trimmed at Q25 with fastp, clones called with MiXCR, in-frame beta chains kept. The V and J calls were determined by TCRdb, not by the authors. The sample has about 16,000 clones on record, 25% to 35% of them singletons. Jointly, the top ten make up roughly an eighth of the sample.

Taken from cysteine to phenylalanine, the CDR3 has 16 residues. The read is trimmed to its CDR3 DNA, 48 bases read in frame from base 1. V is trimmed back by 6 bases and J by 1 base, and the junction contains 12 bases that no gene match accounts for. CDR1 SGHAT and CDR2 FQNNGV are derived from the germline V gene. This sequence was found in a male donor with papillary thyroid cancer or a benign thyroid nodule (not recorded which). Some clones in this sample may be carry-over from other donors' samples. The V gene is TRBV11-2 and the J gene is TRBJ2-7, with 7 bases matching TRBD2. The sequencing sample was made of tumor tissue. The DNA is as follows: TGTGCCAGCAGGGGGGGGTTAGCGGCAAATTCCTACGAGCAGTACTTC. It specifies CASRGGLAANSYEQYF.